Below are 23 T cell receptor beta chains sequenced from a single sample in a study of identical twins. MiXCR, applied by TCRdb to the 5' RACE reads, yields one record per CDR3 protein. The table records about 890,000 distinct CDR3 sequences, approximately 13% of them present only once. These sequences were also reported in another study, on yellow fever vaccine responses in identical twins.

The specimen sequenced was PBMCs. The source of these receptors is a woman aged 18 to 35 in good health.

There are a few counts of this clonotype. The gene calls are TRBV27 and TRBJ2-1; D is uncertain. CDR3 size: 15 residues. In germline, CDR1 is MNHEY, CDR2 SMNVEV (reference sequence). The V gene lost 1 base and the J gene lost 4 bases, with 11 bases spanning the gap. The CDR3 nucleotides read TGTGCCAGCAGTTTATGGTCAGGCACTTACAATGAGCAGTTCTTC. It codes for CASSLWSGTYNEQFF.

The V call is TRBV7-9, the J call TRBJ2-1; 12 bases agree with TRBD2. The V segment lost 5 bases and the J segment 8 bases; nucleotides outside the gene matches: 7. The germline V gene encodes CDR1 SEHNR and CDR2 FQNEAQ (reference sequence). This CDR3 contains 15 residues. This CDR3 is CASSPTSGRIDEQFF. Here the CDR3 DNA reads TGTGCCAGCAGCCCTACTAGCGGGAGGATCGATGAGCAGTTCTTC.

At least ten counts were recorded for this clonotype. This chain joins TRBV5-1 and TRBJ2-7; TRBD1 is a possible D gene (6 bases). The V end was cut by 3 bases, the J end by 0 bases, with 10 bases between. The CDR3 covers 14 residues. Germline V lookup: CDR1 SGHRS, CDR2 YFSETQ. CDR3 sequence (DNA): TGCGCCAGCAGCTCCGGGACAATCTCCTACGAGCAGTACTTC. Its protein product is CASSSGTISYEQYF.

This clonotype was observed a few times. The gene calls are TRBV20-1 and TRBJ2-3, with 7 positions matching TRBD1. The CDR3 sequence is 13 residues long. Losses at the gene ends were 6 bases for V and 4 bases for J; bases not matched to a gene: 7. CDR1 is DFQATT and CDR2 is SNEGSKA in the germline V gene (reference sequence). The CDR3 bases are TGCAGTGCCTACCGGGACAGTTCAGATACGCAGTATTTT. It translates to CSAYRDSSDTQYF.

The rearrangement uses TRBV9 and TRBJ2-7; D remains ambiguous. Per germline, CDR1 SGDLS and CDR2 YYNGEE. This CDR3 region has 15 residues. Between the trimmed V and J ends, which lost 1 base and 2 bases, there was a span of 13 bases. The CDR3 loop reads CASSVRSDGAYEQYF. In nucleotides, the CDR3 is TGTGCCAGCAGCGTAAGGTCTGATGGGGCCTACGAGCAGTACTTC.

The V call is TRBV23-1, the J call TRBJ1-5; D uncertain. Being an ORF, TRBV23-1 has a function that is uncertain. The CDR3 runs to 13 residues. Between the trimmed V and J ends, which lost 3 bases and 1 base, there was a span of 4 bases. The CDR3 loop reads CASSHLSNQPQHF. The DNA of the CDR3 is TGCGCCAGCAGTCACCTCAGCAATCAGCCCCAGCATTTT.

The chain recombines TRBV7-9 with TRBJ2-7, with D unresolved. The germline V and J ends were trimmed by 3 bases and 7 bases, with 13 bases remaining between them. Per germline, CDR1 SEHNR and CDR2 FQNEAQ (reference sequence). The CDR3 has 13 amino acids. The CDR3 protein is CASSLSTAFEQYV. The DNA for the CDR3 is TGTGCCAGCAGCTTGAGTACAGCCTTTGAGCAGTACGTC.

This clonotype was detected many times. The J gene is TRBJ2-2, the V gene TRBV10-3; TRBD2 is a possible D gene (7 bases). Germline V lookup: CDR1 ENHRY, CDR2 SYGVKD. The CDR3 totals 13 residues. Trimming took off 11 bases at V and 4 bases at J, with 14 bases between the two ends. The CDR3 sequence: CASGGPGTGELFF. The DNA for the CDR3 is TGTGCCTCCGGGGGGCCGGGCACCGGGGAGCTGTTTTTT.

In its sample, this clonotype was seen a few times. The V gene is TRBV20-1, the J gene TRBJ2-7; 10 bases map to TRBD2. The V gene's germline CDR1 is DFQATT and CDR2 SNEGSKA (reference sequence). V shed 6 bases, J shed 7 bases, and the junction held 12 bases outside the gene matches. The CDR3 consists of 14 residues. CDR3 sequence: CSAPSGGARREQYV. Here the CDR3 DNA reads TGCAGTGCACCAAGCGGGGGGGCCCGTCGAGAGCAGTACGTC.

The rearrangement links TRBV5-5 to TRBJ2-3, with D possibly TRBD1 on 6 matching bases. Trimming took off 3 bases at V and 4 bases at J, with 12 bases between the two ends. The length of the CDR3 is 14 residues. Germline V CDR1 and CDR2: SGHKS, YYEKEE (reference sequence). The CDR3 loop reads CASSSRGFADTQYF. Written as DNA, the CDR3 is TGTGCCAGCAGCTCCAGGGGTTTTGCAGATACGCAGTATTTT.

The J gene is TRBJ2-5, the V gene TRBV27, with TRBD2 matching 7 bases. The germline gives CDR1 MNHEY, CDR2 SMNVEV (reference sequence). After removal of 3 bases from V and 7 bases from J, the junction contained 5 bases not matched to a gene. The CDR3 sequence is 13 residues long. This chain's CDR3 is CASSLNGGGTQYF. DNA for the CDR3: TGTGCCAGCAGTTTGAACGGCGGGGGGACCCAGTACTTC.

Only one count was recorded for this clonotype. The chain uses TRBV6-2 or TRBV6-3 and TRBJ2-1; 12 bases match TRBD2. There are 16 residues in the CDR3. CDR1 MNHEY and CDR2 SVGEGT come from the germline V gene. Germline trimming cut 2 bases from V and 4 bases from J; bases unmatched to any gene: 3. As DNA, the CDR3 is TGTGCCAGCAGTTACACTAGCGGGGGGCAATACAATGAGCAGTTCTTC. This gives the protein CASSYTSGGQYNEQFF.

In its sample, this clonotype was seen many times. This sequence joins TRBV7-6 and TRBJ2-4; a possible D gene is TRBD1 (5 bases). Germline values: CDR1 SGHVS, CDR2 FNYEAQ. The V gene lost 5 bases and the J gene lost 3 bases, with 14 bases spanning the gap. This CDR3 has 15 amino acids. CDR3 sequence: CASSAGTGGKNIQYF. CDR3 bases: TGTGCCAGCAGCGCAGGAACAGGCGGCAAAAACATTCAGTACTTC. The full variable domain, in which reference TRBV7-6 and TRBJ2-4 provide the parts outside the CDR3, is GAGVSQSPRYKVTKRGQDVALRCDPISGHVSLYWYRQALGQGPEFLTYFNYEAQQDKSGLPNDRFSAERPEGSISTLTIQRTEQRDSAMYRCASSAGTGGKNIQYFGAGTRLSVL.

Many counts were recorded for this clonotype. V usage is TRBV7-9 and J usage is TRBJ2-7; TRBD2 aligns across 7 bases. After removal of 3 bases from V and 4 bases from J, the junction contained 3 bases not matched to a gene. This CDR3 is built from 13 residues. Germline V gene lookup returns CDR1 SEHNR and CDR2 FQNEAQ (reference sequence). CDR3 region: CASSLLAVYEQYF. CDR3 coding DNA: TGTGCCAGCAGCTTGCTAGCGGTTTACGAGCAGTACTTC.

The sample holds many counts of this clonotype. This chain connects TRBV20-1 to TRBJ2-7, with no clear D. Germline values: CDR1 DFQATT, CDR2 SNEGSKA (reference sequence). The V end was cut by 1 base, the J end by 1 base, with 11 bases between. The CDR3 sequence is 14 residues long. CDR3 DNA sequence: TGCAGTGCTAGAGTTGCCGGACGGTCCTACGAGCAGTACTTC. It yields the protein CSARVAGRSYEQYF.

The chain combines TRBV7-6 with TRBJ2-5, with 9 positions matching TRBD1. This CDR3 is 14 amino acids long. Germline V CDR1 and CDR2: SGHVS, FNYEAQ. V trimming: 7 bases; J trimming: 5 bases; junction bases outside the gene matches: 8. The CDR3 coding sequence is TGTGCCAGCAAGAGGGACAGGGCCCCCGAGACCCAGTACTTC. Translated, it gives CASKRDRAPETQYF.

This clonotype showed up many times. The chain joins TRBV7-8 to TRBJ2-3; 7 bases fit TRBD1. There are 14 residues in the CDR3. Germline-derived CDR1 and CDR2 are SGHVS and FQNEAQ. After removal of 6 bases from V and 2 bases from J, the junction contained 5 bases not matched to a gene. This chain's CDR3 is CASRGDRLTDTQYF. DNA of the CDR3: TGTGCCAGCAGAGGGGACAGACTCACAGATACGCAGTATTTT.

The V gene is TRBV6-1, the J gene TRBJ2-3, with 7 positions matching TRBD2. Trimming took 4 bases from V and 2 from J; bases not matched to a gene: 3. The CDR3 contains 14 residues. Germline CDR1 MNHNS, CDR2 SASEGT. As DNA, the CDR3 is TGTGCCAGCAGTGCGAGGGACTACACAGATACGCAGTATTTT. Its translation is CASSARDYTDTQYF.

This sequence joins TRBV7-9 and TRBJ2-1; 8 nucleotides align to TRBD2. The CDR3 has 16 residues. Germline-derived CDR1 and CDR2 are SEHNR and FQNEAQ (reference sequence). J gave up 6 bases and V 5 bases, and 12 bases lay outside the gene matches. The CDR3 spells CASSPVGLAGLNEQFF. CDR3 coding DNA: TGTGCCAGCAGCCCCGTGGGGCTAGCGGGCCTCAATGAGCAGTTCTTC.

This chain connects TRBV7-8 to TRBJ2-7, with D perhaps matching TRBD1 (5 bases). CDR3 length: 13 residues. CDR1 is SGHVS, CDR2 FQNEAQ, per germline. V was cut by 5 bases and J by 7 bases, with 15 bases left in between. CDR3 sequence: CASSINPRGEQYF. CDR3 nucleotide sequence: TGTGCCAGCAGCATAAATCCTAGGGGTGAGCAGTACTTC.

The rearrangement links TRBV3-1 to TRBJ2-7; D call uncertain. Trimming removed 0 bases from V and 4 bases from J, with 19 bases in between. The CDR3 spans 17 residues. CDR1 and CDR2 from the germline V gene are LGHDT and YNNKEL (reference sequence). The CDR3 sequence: CASSQDQGYGFVYEQYF. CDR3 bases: TGTGCCAGCAGCCAAGATCAAGGCTACGGATTCGTTTACGAGCAGTACTTC.

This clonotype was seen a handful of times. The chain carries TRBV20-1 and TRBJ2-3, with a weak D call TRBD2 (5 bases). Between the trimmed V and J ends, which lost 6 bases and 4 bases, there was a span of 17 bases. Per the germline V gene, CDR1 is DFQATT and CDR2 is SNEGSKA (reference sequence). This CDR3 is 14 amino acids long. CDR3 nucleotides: TGCAGTGCCCTAGATTCGGGGAGATCAGATACGCAGTATTTT. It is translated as CSALDSGRSDTQYF.

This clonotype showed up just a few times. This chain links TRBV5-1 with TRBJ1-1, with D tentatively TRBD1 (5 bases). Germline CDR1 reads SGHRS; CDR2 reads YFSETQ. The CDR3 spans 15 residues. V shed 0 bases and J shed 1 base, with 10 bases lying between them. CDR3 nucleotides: TGCGCCAGCAGCTTGGCGCCTGGACAGAACACTGAAGCTTTCTTT. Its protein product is CASSLAPGQNTEAFF.